The present T cell receptor (beta chain) was sequenced within a study of T cells expressing NK-cell markers. Background on the study: Repertoire data for TCR beta were derived from sorted T cells (CD3+CD56+NKG2C+, CD3+CD56+NKG2C- and CD3+CD56-NKG2C+).

TCRdb re-called the 5' RACE reads; one entry per CDR3 protein, DNA not given. Its table lists hundreds of thousands of distinct CDR3 sequences. The CDR3 runs 17 residues. CDR1 is LGHNA, CDR2 YNFKEQ, per germline. Turning to this clonotype: As yet, its antigen is unknown.

Study outcomes and limitations: In a few donors, these clonotypes also led the CD3+CD56-NKG2C+ fraction. There remained a lack of clarity about HCMV specificity of expanded NKG2C+ T cell clones. Roughly six of the donors carried dominant NKG2C+ clonotypes that took up roughly 1.0-8% of their CD8+ T cells.

Sequencing input: blood T cells: a sorted CD56 or NKG2C T cell subset, CD4+ or CD8+ T cells, or bulk PBMC T cells (not recorded which). V usage is TRBV4-2 and J usage is TRBJ2-1; TCRdb gives TRBD2 as the D gene, but with no DNA this cannot be confirmed. The sequence was obtained from a woman between 18 and 70 years old in good health. The CDR3 spells CASSQETSGGRYNEQFF.